This T cell receptor beta chain is from a study of blood T cell repertoires in COVID-19. Study-wide background: PBMCs, B-cell-depleted T cells, or T cells provided the cDNA or gDNA that made up the material.

Authors' processing steps: Reference gene primer amplification gave nucleated cell count estimates. Assay: immunoSEQ multiplex PCR; the TCRdb copy retains only in-frame clones and omits some. That table furnishes V, J and clone size, whereas the DNA furnished D and trimming. The table shows 350,000 to 400,000 clones, with around 89% occurring only once. Seattle patients were enrolled while actively infected and followed longitudinally. The sample comprised peripheral blood. This clonotype was sampled from a woman in her twenties or thirties with COVID-19, enrolled during active disease.

CDR3 sequence: CAIGERGGSREQFF. The CDR3 nucleotides read TGTGCCATCGGAGAGCGGGGGGGGTCTCGGGAGCAGTTCTTC. The chain uses TRBV10-3 and TRBJ2-1; the match to TRBD2 covers 10 bases. The V gene's germline CDR1 is ENHRY and CDR2 SYGVKD. The V gene end was trimmed by 8 bases and the J gene end by 10 bases; junction bases not matched to a gene: 11. CDR3 length: 14 amino acids.